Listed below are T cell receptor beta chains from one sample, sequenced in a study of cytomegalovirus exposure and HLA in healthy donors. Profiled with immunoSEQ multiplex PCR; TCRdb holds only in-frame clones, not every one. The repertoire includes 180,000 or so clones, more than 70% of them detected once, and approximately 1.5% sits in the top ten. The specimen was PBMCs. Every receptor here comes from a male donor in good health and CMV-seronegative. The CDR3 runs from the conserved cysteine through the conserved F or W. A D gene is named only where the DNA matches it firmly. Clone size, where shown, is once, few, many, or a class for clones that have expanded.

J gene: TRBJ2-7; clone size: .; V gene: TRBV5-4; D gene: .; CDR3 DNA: TGTGCCAGCAGCTTGGGATCTGGGAGGGGGGGTACCTACGAGCAGTACTTC; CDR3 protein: CASSLGSGRGGTYEQYF
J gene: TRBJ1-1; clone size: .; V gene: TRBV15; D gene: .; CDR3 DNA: TGTGCCACCAGCCCGGGACAAATTGCTCCTCCAACTGAAGCTTTCTTT; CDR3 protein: CATSPGQIAPPTEAFF
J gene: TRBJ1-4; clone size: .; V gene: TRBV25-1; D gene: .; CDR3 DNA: TGTGCCAGCAGTGAATTTGGAGGGCCAGATAATGAAAAACTGTTTTTT; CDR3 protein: CASSEFGGPDNEKLFF
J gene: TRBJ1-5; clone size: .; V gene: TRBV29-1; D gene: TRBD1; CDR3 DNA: TGCAGCGCCCGGACAGGGGGTGAGCCCCAGCATTTT; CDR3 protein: CSARTGGEPQHF
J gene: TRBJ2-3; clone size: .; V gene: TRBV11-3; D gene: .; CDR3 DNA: TGTGCCAGCAGCTTACAGGGTAGAGATACGCAGTATTTT; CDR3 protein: CASSLQGRDTQYF
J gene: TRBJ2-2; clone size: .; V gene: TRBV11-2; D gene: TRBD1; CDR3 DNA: TGTGCCAGCAGCTTAGGGGACAGGGGAGTCGGGGAGCTGTTTTTT; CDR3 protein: CASSLGDRGVGELFF
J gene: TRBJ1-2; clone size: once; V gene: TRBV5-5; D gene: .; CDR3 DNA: TGTGCCAGCAGCTTGGAAAGGACAAACTATGGCTACACCTTC; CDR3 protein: CASSLERTNYGYTF
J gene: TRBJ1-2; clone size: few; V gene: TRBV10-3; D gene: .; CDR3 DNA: TGTGCCATCACCCTCGACAGGACCTATGGCTACACCTTC; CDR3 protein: CAITLDRTYGYTF
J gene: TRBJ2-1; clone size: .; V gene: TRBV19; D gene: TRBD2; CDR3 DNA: TGTGCCAGTAGTATACTCCCCAAACTAGCGGGTAAAAACAATGAGCAGTTCTTC; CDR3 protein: CASSILPKLAGKNNEQFF
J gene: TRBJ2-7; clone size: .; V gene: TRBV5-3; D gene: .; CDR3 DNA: TGTGCCAGAAGCTTGGGAGAGGGCCAGCGTGCGCTTCTACTCGAGCAGTACTTC; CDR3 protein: CARSLGEGQRALLLEQYF
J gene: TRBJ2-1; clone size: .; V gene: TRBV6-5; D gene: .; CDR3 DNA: TGTGCCAGCAGTTATCGAGGGACCTACAATGAGCAGTTCTTC; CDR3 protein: CASSYRGTYNEQFF
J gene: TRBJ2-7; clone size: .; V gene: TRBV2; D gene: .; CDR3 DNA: TGTGCCAGCAGTGGTTCCCCCATTGGCAGGGTCATCCCCCGCAAGTACTTC; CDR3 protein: CASSGSPIGRVIPRKYF
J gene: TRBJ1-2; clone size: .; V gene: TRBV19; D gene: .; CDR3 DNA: TGTGCCAGTCGGGCACCCAGGGACTGGGGCGGCTACACCTTC; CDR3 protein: CASRAPRDWGGYTF
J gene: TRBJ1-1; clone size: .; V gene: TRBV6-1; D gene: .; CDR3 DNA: TGTGCCAGCAGACAGGACAGGAACACTGAAGCTTTCTTT; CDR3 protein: CASRQDRNTEAFF
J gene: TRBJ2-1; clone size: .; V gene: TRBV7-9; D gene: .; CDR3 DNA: TGTGCCAGCAGCCAAACGGGGAGCTCCTACAATGAGCAGTTCTTC; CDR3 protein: CASSQTGSSYNEQFF
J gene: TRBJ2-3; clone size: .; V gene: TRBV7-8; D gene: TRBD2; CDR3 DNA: TGTGCCAGCAGCTTAGAGGGCCCGGGACTAGTGGTAGATACGCAGTATTTT; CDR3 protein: CASSLEGPGLVVDTQYF
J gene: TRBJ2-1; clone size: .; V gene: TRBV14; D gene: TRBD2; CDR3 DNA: TGTGCCAGCAGCCAAGTCCCTAGCGGGAGGATCGGTGAGCAGTTCTTC; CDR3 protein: CASSQVPSGRIGEQFF
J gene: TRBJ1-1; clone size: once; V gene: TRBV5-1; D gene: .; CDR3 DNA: TGCGCCAGCAGCTTGGACCACGGGAACACTGAAGCTTTCTTT; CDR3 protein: CASSLDHGNTEAFF
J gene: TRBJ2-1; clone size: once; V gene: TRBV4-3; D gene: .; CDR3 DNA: TGCGCCAGCAGCCAAGAAGGACATGGGTCCTACAATGAGCAGTTCTTC; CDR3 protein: CASSQEGHGSYNEQFF
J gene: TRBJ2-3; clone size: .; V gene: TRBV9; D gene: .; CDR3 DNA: TGTGCCAGCAGCGTAGGGGGCAGGGCAGATACGCAGTATTTT; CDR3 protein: CASSVGGRADTQYF
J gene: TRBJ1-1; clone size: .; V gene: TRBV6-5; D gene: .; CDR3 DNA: TGTGCCAGCAGTTACCCCCAGGGGCCAGGGACTGAAGCTTTCTTT; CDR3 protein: CASSYPQGPGTEAFF
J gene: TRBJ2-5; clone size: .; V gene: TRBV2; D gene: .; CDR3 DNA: TGTGCCAGCACGCCTAGCCGGGAGACCCAGTACTTC; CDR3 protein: CASTPSRETQYF
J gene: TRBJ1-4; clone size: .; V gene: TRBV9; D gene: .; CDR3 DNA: TGTGCCAGCAGCGGAGGACTGTTCAATGAAAAACTGTTTTTT; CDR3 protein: CASSGGLFNEKLFF
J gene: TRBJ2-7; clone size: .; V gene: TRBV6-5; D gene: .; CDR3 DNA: TGTGCCAGCAGTTACCGGTACCCGGCCTACGAGCAGTACTTC; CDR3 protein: CASSYRYPAYEQYF
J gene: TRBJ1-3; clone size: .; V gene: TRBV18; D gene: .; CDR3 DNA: TGTGCCAGCTCACCATCAGGCTCTGGAAACACCATATATTTT; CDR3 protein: CASSPSGSGNTIYF
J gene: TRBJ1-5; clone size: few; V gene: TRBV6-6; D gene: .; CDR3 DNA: TGTGCCAGCAGGAAAACAGGGACCGATCAGCCCCAGCATTTT; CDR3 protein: CASRKTGTDQPQHF
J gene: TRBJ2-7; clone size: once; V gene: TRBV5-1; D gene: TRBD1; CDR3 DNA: TGCGCCAGCAGCACCGTCGCGGGACAGGGTTCGAGCGAGCAGTACTTC; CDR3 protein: CASSTVAGQGSSEQYF
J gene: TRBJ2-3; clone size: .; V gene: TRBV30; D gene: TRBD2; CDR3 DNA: TGTGCCTGGACTTCCCCGGCCCCACGGGGGGCAGATACGCAGTATTTT; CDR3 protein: CAWTSPAPRGADTQYF
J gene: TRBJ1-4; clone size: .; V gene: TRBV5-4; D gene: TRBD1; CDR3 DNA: TGTGCCAGCAGCTTGGGGGACAGGATAGGAGAAAAACTGTTTTTT; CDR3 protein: CASSLGDRIGEKLFF
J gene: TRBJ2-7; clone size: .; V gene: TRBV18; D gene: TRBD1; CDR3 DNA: TGTGCCAGCTCACTTGGACAGGGACTGCACGAGCAGTACTTC; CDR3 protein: CASSLGQGLHEQYF
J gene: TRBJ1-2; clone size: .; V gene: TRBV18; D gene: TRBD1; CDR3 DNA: TGTGCCAGCTCACCATCGGACAGGGGTGGCTACACCTTC; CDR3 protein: CASSPSDRGGYTF
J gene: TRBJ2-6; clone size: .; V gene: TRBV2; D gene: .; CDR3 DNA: TGTGCCAGAACAGATACGGGATACTCTGGGGCCAACGTCCTGACTTTC; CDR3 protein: CARTDTGYSGANVLTF
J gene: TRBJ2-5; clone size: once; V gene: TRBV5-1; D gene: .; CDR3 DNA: TGCGCCAGCAGCTTGTCAGGGAAACAAGAGACCCAGTACTTC; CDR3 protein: CASSLSGKQETQYF
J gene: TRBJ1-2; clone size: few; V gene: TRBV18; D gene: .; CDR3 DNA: TGTGCCAGCTCAGAAAGCGGTATTAGGTATGGCTACACCTTC; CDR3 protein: CASSESGIRYGYTF
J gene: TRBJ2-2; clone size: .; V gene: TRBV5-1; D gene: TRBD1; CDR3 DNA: TGCGCCAGCAGCCAGACAGGGACCGGGGAGCTGTTTTTT; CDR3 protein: CASSQTGTGELFF
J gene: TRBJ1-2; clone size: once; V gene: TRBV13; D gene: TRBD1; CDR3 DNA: TGTGCCAGCAGCTTAGGCGTGACAGGGGATCGGCTTGGCTACACCTTC; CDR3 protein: CASSLGVTGDRLGYTF
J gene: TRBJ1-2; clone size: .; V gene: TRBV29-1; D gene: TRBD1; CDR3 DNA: TGCAGCGTTGAATCGGACAGGGTCTTCGATGGCTACACCTTC; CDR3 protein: CSVESDRVFDGYTF
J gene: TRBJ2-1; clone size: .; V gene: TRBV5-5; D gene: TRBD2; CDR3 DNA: TGTGCCAGCAGCGGACTAGCGGGAGGGAGTGAGCAGTTCTTC; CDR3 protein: CASSGLAGGSEQFF
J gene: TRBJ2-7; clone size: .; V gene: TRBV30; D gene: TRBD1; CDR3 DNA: TGTGCCAGTGACAGGGGGGGCTACGAGCAGTACTTC; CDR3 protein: CASDRGGYEQYF
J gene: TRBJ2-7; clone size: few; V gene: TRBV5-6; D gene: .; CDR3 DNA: TGTGCCAGCAGCTTGTCGTTCGTCACAGGTCCCTACGAGCAGTACTTC; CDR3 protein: CASSLSFVTGPYEQYF
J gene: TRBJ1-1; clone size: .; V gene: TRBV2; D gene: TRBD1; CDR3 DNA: TGTGCCAGCAGTGAAGCCAGTCGCGGACAGGGGACGAACACTGAAGCTTTCTTT; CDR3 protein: CASSEASRGQGTNTEAFF
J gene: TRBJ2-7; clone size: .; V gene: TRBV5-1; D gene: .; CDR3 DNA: TGCGCCAGCAGCTTGGGGGGACTCAAATACGAGCAGTACTTC; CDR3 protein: CASSLGGLKYEQYF
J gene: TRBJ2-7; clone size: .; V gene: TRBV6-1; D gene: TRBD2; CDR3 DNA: TGTGCCAGCAGAAGAGCGGGGGCAACCTACGAGCAGTACTTC; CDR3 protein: CASRRAGATYEQYF
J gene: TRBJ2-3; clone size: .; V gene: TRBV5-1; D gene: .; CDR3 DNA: TGCGCCAGCAAAAGCGCCACAGATACGCAGTATTTT; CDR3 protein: CASKSATDTQYF
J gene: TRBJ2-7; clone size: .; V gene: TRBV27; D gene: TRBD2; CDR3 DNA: TGTGCCAGCAGTTCCCTGACAGGGATGCTAGCGGGAGGTTACGAGCAGTACTTC; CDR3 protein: CASSSLTGMLAGGYEQYF
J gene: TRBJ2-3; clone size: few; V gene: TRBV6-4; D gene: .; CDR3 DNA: TGTGCCAGCAGTGACGGTCAGGGGAAGGGCACAGATACGCAGTATTTT; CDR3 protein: CASSDGQGKGTDTQYF
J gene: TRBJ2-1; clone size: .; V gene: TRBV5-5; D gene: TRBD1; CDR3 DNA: TGTGCCAGCAGCTTGCCGGGACAGACCAATGAGCAGTTCTTC; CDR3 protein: CASSLPGQTNEQFF
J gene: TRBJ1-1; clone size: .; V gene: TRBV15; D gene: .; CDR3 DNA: TGTGCCACCAGCAGAGACCTGACAAAGGACACTGAAGCTTTCTTT; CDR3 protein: CATSRDLTKDTEAFF
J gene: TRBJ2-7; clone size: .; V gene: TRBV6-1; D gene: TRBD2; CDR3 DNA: TGTGCCAGCAGTGAAGCGCTTAGCGGGAGGGTGAACTCCTACGAGCAGTACTTC; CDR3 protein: CASSEALSGRVNSYEQYF
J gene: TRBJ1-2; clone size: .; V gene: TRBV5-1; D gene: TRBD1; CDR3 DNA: TGCGCCAGCGGCCAGGGGGCGGACGGCTACACCTTC; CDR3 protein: CASGQGADGYTF
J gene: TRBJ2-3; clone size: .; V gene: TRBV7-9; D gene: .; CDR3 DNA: TGTGCCAGCAGCGCCTACCAGGGCGCCCTCACAGATACGCAGTATTTT; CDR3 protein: CASSAYQGALTDTQYF
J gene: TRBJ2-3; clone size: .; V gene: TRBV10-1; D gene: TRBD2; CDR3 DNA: TGCGCCAGCTCGGGCTCCATCCTAGCGGGGGAGCCCACAGATACGCAGTATTTT; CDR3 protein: CASSGSILAGEPTDTQYF
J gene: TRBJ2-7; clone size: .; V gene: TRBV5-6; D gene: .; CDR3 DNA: TGTGCCAGCAGCTTGTACGTCCGGGATTCGCTCTACGAGCAGTACTTC; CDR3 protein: CASSLYVRDSLYEQYF
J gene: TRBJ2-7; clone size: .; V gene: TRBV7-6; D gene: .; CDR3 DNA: TGTGCCAGCAGCTTAGTGGGGGGTGAACCTAGCGAGCAGTACTTC; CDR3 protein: CASSLVGGEPSEQYF
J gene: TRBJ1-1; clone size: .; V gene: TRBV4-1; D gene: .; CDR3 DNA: TGCGCCAGCAGCCAAGTTTCTATGACGGGGGATTGGGAAGCTTTCTTT; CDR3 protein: CASSQVSMTGDWEAFF
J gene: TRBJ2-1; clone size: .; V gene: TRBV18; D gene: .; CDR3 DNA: TGTGCCAGCTCACCAGTCGCACAAGGGGCCAATGAGCAGTTCTTC; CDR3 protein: CASSPVAQGANEQFF
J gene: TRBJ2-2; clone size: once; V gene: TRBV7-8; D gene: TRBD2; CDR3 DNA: TGTGCCAGCAGCTTAACTAGCGGTGCGAACACCGGGGAGCTGTTTTTT; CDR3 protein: CASSLTSGANTGELFF
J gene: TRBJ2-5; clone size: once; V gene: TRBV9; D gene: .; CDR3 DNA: TGTGCCAGCAGCGTATCGACTAGTAACGCGGATGAGCAGTACTTC; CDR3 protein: CASSVSTSNADEQYF
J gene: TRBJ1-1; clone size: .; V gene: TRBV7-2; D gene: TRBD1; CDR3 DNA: TGTGCCAGCAGCTTAGCGGGCAGGGGGACTGAAGCTTTCTTT; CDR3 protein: CASSLAGRGTEAFF